This T cell receptor (beta chain) emerged from a study of shared clonotypes between healthy human individuals. Overall study context: Per donor, CD8 memory used one plate, CD8 naive used two, CD4 memory used three and CD4 naive used three.

Study-wide results and limits: Estimated richness values were generally larger in naive subsets than in memory subsets.

The V gene's germline CDR1 is SEHNR and CDR2 FQNEAQ (reference sequence). V dropped 7 bases and J dropped 0 bases, with 17 bases sitting between them. This CDR3 has 16 residues. Clones were read by immunoSEQ multiplex PCR, and TCRdb kept only the in-frame ones, dropping some. The repertoire holds about 2 million clones, with about 95% as singletons. The naive CD8 subset, CD45RO-negative cells positively selected for CCR7, excluded terminally differentiated effector memory CD45RA+ cells. Comment on this clone: Its antigen is undetermined.

This clonotype originated in a man aged 18 to 30 in good health. The chain joins TRBV7-9 to TRBJ2-3; TRBD1 or TRBD2 may be the D gene (5 bases each). The sequencing input was naive CD8+ T cells sorted from blood. The CDR3 reads CASTDSQGVSTDTQYF. CDR3 DNA sequence: TGTGCCAGCACAGATTCGCAGGGAGTTAGCACAGATACGCAGTATTTT.